This TCR beta chain came from a study of blood T cell repertoires in COVID-19 (dated by TCRdb to about 2020). Concerning the study at large: Samples from collaborators originated in the United States, Italy and Spain and spanned both the acute and convalescent phases of COVID-19. The prospective study material was composed of cDNA or gDNA derived from T cells, B-cell-depleted T cells, or PBMCs. Deeply sampled blood TCRbeta repertoires from subjects exposed to, actively infected with, or recovered from COVID-19 were included in the dataset. The repertoires were released in a freely available public database meant as a resource for research on the immune response to SARS-CoV-2. Samples were obtained from the ongoing ImmuneRACE study (first 160 participants) and from about 1,300 subjects provided by 6 global collaborators. The sample metadata nearly always contained a de-identified subject ID, COVID-19 status, age in years and sex. Where available, HLA class I and class II types were taken from metadata supplied by the sample provider and were not determined by assay-based typing. General conclusions and limits of the study: The quantity of clinical and demographic metadata differed by source and by participant and was supplied without curation.

Concerning this clone: The antigen this receptor binds is unknown. Base qualities are not recorded, but no much larger clone differs from it by a single base.

Participants in the prospective study were aged roughly 18 to 100 years, lived in about two dozen United States geographic areas, and enrolled through a virtual design. In the prospective study, cohorts were assigned on the basis of participant-reported clinical history obtained from a screening survey and a study questionnaire. Recovered participants in ImmuneRACE Cohort 3 were defined by two consecutive negative NP/OP PCR tests, clearance by a healthcare professional, or resolution of symptoms. In the prospective study, whole blood, serum and a nasopharyngeal or oropharyngeal swab were collected from each participant by mobile phlebotomists. Prospective study participants could optionally give additional blood draws and questionnaires over a roughly two-month period. Prospective study blood samples were shipped either frozen or at room temperature before DNA extraction. TCRbeta CDR3 regions were amplified from genomic DNA using the immunoSEQ Assay, a bias-controlled multiplex PCR. The paper's processing steps were these. The number of nucleated cells in each sample was estimated by amplification of reference gene primers within the assay. Sequence reads were collapsed and filtered to measure the absolute abundance of every unique TCRbeta CDR3 rearrangement. Productive Simpson clonality was computed per sample as the square root of Simpson's diversity index over productive rearrangements. TCRdb retrieved this table from immuneACCESS and kept in-frame rearrangements only. Not all clones are present; in checked studies, unresolved V genes account for under half, and no reason is known for the remainder. D and trimming come from the DNA, and the V and J calls and clone size come from that table. Across this sample there are around 140,000 clones, with roughly 75% seen only once. The ten largest clonotypes hold roughly 5.6% of the sample.

Including the terminal cysteine and phenylalanine, the CDR3 comprises 13 residues. Of all the DNA, just the CDR3 is kept, 39 bases in frame from base 1. V is cut by 4 bases and J by 4 bases, and the space between the germline ends is 11 bases. CDR1 and CDR2 are drawn from the germline V gene: SQVTM, ANQGSEA. This sequence originates from a woman between 45 and 65 years old who had recovered from COVID-19. In this chain, TRBV29-1 is recombined with TRBJ1-5; possibly the D gene is TRBD1, per 5 matching bases. Sequenced: PBMCs or T cells enriched from blood (not recorded which). CDR3 protein: CSVVAGLNQPQHF. The DNA is TGCAGCGTTGTTGCAGGGCTTAATCAGCCCCAGCATTTT.